The present T cell receptor (beta chain) was sequenced within a study of T cell changes during pregnancy in multiple sclerosis. The length of the CDR3 is 15 residues. In germline, CDR1 is LGHNT, CDR2 FRNRAP. Trimming stripped 2 bases from V and 1 base from J, with 11 bases between. Here immunoSEQ multiplex PCR was the method, and the copy in TCRdb shows in-frame clones only, minus some. This sample has about 57,000 clones; roughly nine tenths occur once, and the top ten carry about 0.4%. The TCR was taken from a female donor with multiple sclerosis, enrolled in a pregnancy study. V is TRBV12-5 and J is TRBJ2-5, with D perhaps matching TRBD2 (6 bases). The sequencing here drew on CD4+ T cells from peripheral blood mononuclear cells, taken in the third trimester of pregnancy. CDR3: CASGLTPGLQETQYF. DNA for the CDR3: TGTGCTAGTGGTTTGACACCGGGACTCCAAGAGACCCAGTACTTC.